Presented here are 31 T cell receptor beta chains from one specimen sequenced in a study of T cell responses to AZD1222 COVID-19 vaccine. Sequencing used immunoSEQ multiplex PCR; TCRdb keeps in-frame clones, though not all of them. Among under 95,000 clones listed, 80% to 90% were seen once. Sequenced material: peripheral blood, taken 28 days after the second AZD1222 dose. Receptors were obtained from an adult who received the AZD1222 COVID-19 vaccine.

The chain combines TRBV3-1 (or the pseudogene TRBV3-2) with TRBJ2-3; 12 nucleotides agree with TRBD1. This CDR3 contains 14 residues. Germline-derived CDR1 and CDR2 are LGHDT and YNNKEL (reference sequence). Germline trimming cut 4 bases from V and 11 bases from J; bases unmatched to any gene: 7. The CDR3: CASSLGTGGSWQYF. CDR3 DNA: TGTGCCAGCAGCCTCGGGACAGGGGGCTCGTGGCAGTATTTT.

The rearrangement links TRBV2 to TRBJ1-5, with D uncertain. Germline-derived CDR1 and CDR2 are SNHLY and FYNNEI. V was shortened by 1 base and J by 4 bases, with 8 bases between the two germline ends. The CDR3 has 14 amino acids. In nucleotides, the CDR3 is TGTGCCAGCAGTGAAGTGAGAAAGAATCAGCCCCAGCATTTT. It specifies CASSEVRKNQPQHF.

The rearrangement uses TRBV9 and TRBJ2-3; D possibly corresponds to TRBD1 (5 bases). CDR1 and CDR2 (germline): SGDLS, YYNGEE. CDR3 length: 12 amino acids. Trimming removed 5 bases from V and 5 bases from J, with 9 bases in between. The CDR3 DNA reads TGTGCCAGCAGTCTCCAGGGAGATACGCAGTATTTT. Translated: CASSLQGDTQYF.

The DNA for the CDR3 is TGTGCCAGCAGTGAGGGCCCCGGGGTCCAGGAGCAGTTCTTC. It encodes CASSEGPGVQEQFF. The gene calls are TRBV6-1 and TRBJ2-1, with D possibly TRBD2 on 5 matching bases. The CDR3 has 14 amino acids. V lost 3 bases to trimming and J lost 10 bases, with 16 bases between them. The germline gives CDR1 MNHNS, CDR2 SASEGT.

The chain links TRBV5-4 to TRBJ2-7; D unresolved. CDR3 size: 15 residues. Trimming removed 0 bases from V and 6 bases from J, with 16 bases in between. Germline CDR1 reads SGHNT; CDR2 reads YYREEE (reference sequence). The CDR3 DNA is TGTGCCAGCAGCTTGGGTGGTGTAGGTTACGGCGAGCAGTACTTC. Translating gives CASSLGGVGYGEQYF.

This chain links TRBV2 with TRBJ2-7; D could derive from TRBD1 or TRBD2 (5 bases each). The ends were cut back, 6 bases at V and 1 base at J, with 13 bases in the middle. Germline values: CDR1 SNHLY, CDR2 FYNNEI. The CDR3 is made up of 14 amino acids. CDR3 amino acids: CASRRTGPSYEQYF. The CDR3 region has the DNA TGTGCCAGCAGGCGAACGGGACCATCCTACGAGCAGTACTTC.

A few counts support this clone. The rearrangement joins TRBV4-2 to TRBJ2-3, with 9 bases identical to TRBD2. Germline loops: CDR1 LGHNA, CDR2 YNFKEQ. Losses at the gene ends were 0 bases for V and 5 bases for J; bases not matched to a gene: 9. The CDR3 loop spans 17 amino acids. DNA for the CDR3: TGTGCCAGCAGCCAAGATCGAGCGGGGGGCCCTCAAGATACGCAGTATTTT. This sequence encodes CASSQDRAGGPQDTQYF.

The genes are TRBV3-1 (or the pseudogene TRBV3-2) and TRBJ2-2; 9 positions match TRBD1. The germline CDR1 and CDR2 sequences are LGHDT and YNNKEL (reference sequence). Trimming at V came to 3 bases and at J to 5 bases, leaving 7 bases not matched to a gene. There are 16 residues in the CDR3. CDR3 sequence (DNA): TGTGCCAGCAGCCAGAACAGGGGGCGCAATACCGGGGAGCTGTTTTTT. Translated: CASSQNRGRNTGELFF.

V is TRBV5-4 and J is TRBJ1-1; D perhaps matches TRBD1 (6 bases). Germline values: CDR1 SGHNT, CDR2 YYREEE (reference sequence). Trimming shortened V by 3 bases and J by 3 bases, and 24 bases separated the two germline ends. The CDR3 length is 18 residues. The CDR3 sequence: CASSSPRDTKLRDTEAFF. The CDR3 DNA reads TGTGCCAGCAGCTCCCCCCGGGACACAAAACTCCGCGACACTGAAGCTTTCTTT.

V usage is TRBV7-9 and J usage is TRBJ1-2, with 11 nucleotides matching TRBD1. CDR3 size: 15 residues. Germline lookup yields CDR1 SEHNR and CDR2 FQNEAQ (reference sequence). The trim removed 5 bases at V and 8 bases at J, leaving 10 bases unmatched. The CDR3 coding sequence is TGTGCCAGCAGCGCCGGGACAGGGGGGCCCTGGGGCTACACCTTC. Its translation: CASSAGTGGPWGYTF.

The gene calls are TRBV10-1 and TRBJ2-7, with D perhaps TRBD1 (5 bases). V gave up 3 bases and J gave up 3 bases, with 9 bases separating them. CDR1 is WNHNN, CDR2 SYGVQD, per germline (reference sequence). The CDR3 extends over 13 amino acids. The CDR3 here is CASSDQGFYEQYF. In DNA form, the CDR3 reads TGCGCCAGCAGTGACCAGGGATTCTACGAGCAGTACTTC.

The chain has TRBV6-1 and TRBJ2-7, with unresolved D. The germline V gene has CDR1 MNHNS and CDR2 SASEGT. V shed 2 bases and J shed 4 bases, with 0 bases lying between them. The CDR3 covers 10 residues. This CDR3 reads CASSEYEQYF. The CDR3 nucleotides are TGTGCCAGCAGTGAATACGAGCAGTACTTC.

The chain carries TRBV19 and TRBJ1-6; TRBD1 is a possible D gene (5 bases). Germline V lookup: CDR1 LNHDA, CDR2 SQIVND (reference sequence). The CDR3 spans 15 residues. V gave up 5 bases and J gave up 7 bases, with 15 bases separating them. The CDR3 protein is CASSRTIGLNSPLHF. CDR3 sequence (DNA): TGTGCCAGTAGTCGGACAATTGGGTTAAATTCACCCCTCCACTTT.

The chain couples TRBV3-1 (or the pseudogene TRBV3-2) to TRBJ1-2; 8 nucleotides align to TRBD1. From germline, CDR1 is LGHDT and CDR2 YNNKEL (reference sequence). The V gene end was trimmed by 1 base and the J gene end by 3 bases; junction bases not matched to a gene: 4. The CDR3 is 15 residues long. The chain's CDR3 is CASSQGPGGDYGYTF. The CDR3 nucleotides are TGTGCCAGCAGCCAAGGGCCAGGGGGCGACTATGGCTACACCTTC.

This clone occurred a few times. V is TRBV11-2 and J is TRBJ2-5; 10 bases are a match to TRBD1. Germline V gene sequence: CDR1 SGHAT, CDR2 FQNNGV. After removal of 5 bases from V and 5 bases from J, the junction contained 8 bases not matched to a gene. The CDR3 sequence is 15 residues long. The CDR3 sequence is CASSGGTGETETQYF. In nucleotides, the CDR3 is TGTGCCAGCAGCGGCGGGACAGGGGAGACGGAGACCCAGTACTTC. Full variable domain (remainder filled in from reference TRBV11-2 and TRBJ2-5): EAGVAQSPRYKIIEKRQSVAFWCNPISGHATLYWYQQILGQGPKLLIQFQNNGVVDDSQLPKDRFSAERLKGVDSTLKIQPAKLEDSAVYLCASSGGTGETETQYFGPGTRLLVL.

This chain joins TRBV9 and TRBJ1-3, with D tentatively TRBD1 (5 bases). The V gene's germline CDR1 is SGDLS and CDR2 YYNGEE. V lost 4 bases and J 0 bases, leaving 11 bases between the germline ends. The CDR3 is 15 residues long. As DNA, the CDR3 is TGTGCCAGCAGCTCCAGGGCCCTCTCTGGAAACACCATATATTTT. Protein product: CASSSRALSGNTIYF.

This clone was observed once. The chain carries TRBV6-2 or TRBV6-3 and TRBJ2-3; 13 nucleotides align to TRBD2. CDR3 length equals 18 residues. Germline V gene sequence: CDR1 MNHEY, CDR2 SVGEGT. Trimming took 2 bases from V and 5 from J; bases not matched to a gene: 10. The CDR3 sequence: CASSYLSGLAGVVDTQYF. The CDR3 coding sequence is TGTGCCAGCAGTTACCTATCAGGACTAGCGGGGGTAGTAGATACGCAGTATTTT.

The sample holds one count of this clone. The CDR3, as DNA: TGTGCCAGCAGTGAAAGGTTGGGACATCCCCTCCACTTT. Translating gives CASSERLGHPLHF. This rearrangement joins TRBV6-1 to TRBJ1-6; D is possibly TRBD1 (6 bases). The CDR3 covers 13 residues. V was pared by 2 bases and J by 13 bases, with 12 bases between. Germline CDR1 reads MNHNS; CDR2 reads SASEGT.

This rearrangement joins TRBV5-3 to TRBJ1-2, with 12 bases aligning to TRBD1. TRBV5-3 is sorted into the ORF group, with uncertain function. The CDR3 contains 14 residues. After removal of 4 bases from V and 7 bases from J, the junction contained 5 bases not matched to a gene. For the CDR3, the DNA is TGTGCCAGAAGCCCCGGGACAGGGGGCTGTGGCTACACCTTC. Its protein product is CARSPGTGGCGYTF.

This clone was recorded only once. This rearrangement joins TRBV5-6 to TRBJ1-4, with D hard to call. The CDR3 extends over 11 amino acids. The germline CDR1 and CDR2 sequences are SGHDT and YYEEEE. V was pared by 4 bases and J by 8 bases, with 6 bases between. CDR3 protein: CASSRAEKLFF. CDR3 nucleotide sequence: TGTGCCAGCAGCCGAGCCGAAAAACTGTTTTTT.

In its sample, this clone was seen once. V is TRBV6-2 or TRBV6-3 and J is TRBJ1-1; 9 positions agree with TRBD1. V trimming: 6 bases; J trimming: 6 bases; junction bases outside the gene matches: 5. The V gene's germline CDR1 is MNHEY and CDR2 SVGEGT. The CDR3 loop spans 13 amino acids. Here the CDR3 DNA reads TGTGCCAGCAGCCATGGGACAGGGTCTGAAGCTTTCTTT. It encodes CASSHGTGSEAFF.

The chain is built from TRBV18 and TRBJ1-2, with D perhaps matching TRBD1 (5 bases). The V end was cut by 6 bases, the J end by 2 bases, with 19 bases between. The CDR3 extends over 16 amino acids. Germline CDR1 KGHSH, CDR2 LQKENI. CDR3 region: CASSHRSGTENYGYTF. The CDR3 DNA follows: TGTGCCAGCTCCCATCGAAGCGGGACGGAGAACTATGGCTACACCTTC. Drawing the rest from reference TRBV18 and TRBJ1-2, the complete variable domain is NAGVMQNPRHLVRRRGQEARLRCSPMKGHSHVYWYRQLPEEGLKFMVYLQKENIIDESGMPKERFSAEFPKEGPSILRIQQVVRGDSAAYFCASSHRSGTENYGYTFGSGTRLTVV.

The chain has TRBV7-2 and TRBJ2-7; 8 nucleotides line up with TRBD2. The CDR3 sequence is 14 residues long. Trimming cost V 5 bases and J 0 bases; bases outside gene matches: 3. Germline V CDR1 and CDR2: SGHTA, FQGNSA. CDR3 residues: CASSPGTSSYEQYF. The CDR3, as DNA: TGTGCCAGCAGCCCCGGGACTAGCTCCTACGAGCAGTACTTC.

The rearrangement joins TRBV13 to TRBJ2-3; D uncertain. With 1 base removed from V and 0 bases from J, the gap between germline ends came to 8 bases. The CDR3 totals 15 residues. Germline CDR1 is PRHDT and CDR2 is FYEKMQ (reference sequence). This CDR3 reads CASSLAGFSTDTQYF. The DNA for the CDR3 is TGTGCCAGCAGCTTAGCAGGTTTCAGCACAGATACGCAGTATTTT.

V usage is TRBV30 and J usage is TRBJ1-5; 7 bases are a match to TRBD1. V trimming: 2 bases; J trimming: 0 bases; junction bases outside the gene matches: 16. Germline assignment: CDR1 GTSNPN and CDR2 SVGIG (reference sequence). The CDR3 runs to 19 residues. CDR3 nucleotides: TGTGCCTGGAGTCCCTACGGGACAGTCCTCGATTATAGCAATCAGCCCCAGCATTTT. This encodes CAWSPYGTVLDYSNQPQHF.

This clone came up a few times. The chain uses TRBV5-4 and TRBJ1-6; no reliable D call. Germline CDR1 and CDR2: SGHNT and YYREEE (reference sequence). The V end was cut by 0 bases, the J end by 7 bases, with 11 bases between. CDR3 length equals 15 residues. CDR3 sequence (DNA): TGTGCCAGCAGCTTGGAAGTTTCCGGGAATTCACCCCTCCACTTT. This translates into CASSLEVSGNSPLHF.

This rearrangement joins TRBV6-6 to TRBJ2-7; no clear D gene. Germline loops: CDR1 MNHNY, CDR2 SVGAGI (reference sequence). The V and J ends lost 0 bases and 3 bases respectively, with 3 bases between them. The CDR3 runs 12 residues. CDR3 protein: CASSYSFYEQYF. As DNA, the CDR3 is TGTGCCAGCAGTTACTCCTTCTACGAGCAGTACTTC.

V usage is TRBV6-4 and J usage is TRBJ2-1; TRBD2 matches at 11 bases. V lost 3 bases, J lost 8 bases, and 6 bases stayed unmatched. CDR1 is MRHNA, CDR2 SNTAGT, per germline. The CDR3 consists of 15 residues. CDR3 DNA sequence: TGTGCCAGCAGTGAGGGTAGCGGGGGGGCAGATGAGCAGTTCTTC. It specifies CASSEGSGGADEQFF.

The CDR3 protein is CSVEQGNYGYTF. For the CDR3, the DNA is TGCAGCGTTGAGCAGGGGAACTATGGCTACACCTTC. The chain uses TRBV29-1 and TRBJ1-2; D may be TRBD1 (6 bases). This CDR3 region has 12 residues. V was trimmed by 3 bases and J by 2 bases, leaving 7 bases between them. The germline V gene has CDR1 SQVTM and CDR2 ANQGSEA. Using reference TRBV29-1 and TRBJ1-2 for the parts outside the CDR3, the full variable domain is SAVISQKPSRDICQRGTSLTIQCQVDSQVTMMFWYRQQPGQSLTLIATANQGSEATYESGFVIDKFPISRPNLTFSTLTVSNMSPEDSSIYLCSVEQGNYGYTFGSGTRLTVV.

The V call is TRBV9, the J call TRBJ2-1; 12 positions agree with TRBD2. This CDR3 comprises 16 residues. Germline CDR1 and CDR2: SGDLS and YYNGEE. The junction had 8 bases not matched to a gene; V was cut back by 4 bases and J by 6 bases. CDR3: CASSPPSGGAANEQFF. The CDR3 bases are TGTGCCAGCAGCCCCCCTAGCGGGGGGGCCGCCAATGAGCAGTTCTTC.

CDR3 DNA: TGTGCCAGCAGTCCCGTTGGTTCACCCCTCCACTTT. Protein sequence: CASSPVGSPLHF. V is TRBV27 and J is TRBJ1-6, with unresolved D. V dropped 5 bases and J dropped 9 bases, with 8 bases sitting between them. The CDR3 consists of 12 residues. The V gene's germline CDR1 is MNHEY and CDR2 SMNVEV (reference sequence).